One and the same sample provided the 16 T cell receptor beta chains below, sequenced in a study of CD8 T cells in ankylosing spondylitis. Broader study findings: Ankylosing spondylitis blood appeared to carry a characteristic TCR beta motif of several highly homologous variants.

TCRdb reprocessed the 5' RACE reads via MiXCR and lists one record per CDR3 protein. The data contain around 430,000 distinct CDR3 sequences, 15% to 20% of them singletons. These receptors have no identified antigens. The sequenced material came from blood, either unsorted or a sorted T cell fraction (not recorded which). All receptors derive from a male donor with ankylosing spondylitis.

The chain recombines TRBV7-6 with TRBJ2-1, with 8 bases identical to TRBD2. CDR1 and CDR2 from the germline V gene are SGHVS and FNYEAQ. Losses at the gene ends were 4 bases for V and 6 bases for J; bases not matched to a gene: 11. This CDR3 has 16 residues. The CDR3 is CASSSTSGHSPNEQFF. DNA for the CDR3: TGTGCCAGCAGCTCCACTAGCGGCCACTCCCCCAATGAGCAGTTCTTC. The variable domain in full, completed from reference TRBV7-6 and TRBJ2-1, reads GAGVSQSPRYKVTKRGQDVALRCDPISGHVSLYWYRQALGQGPEFLTYFNYEAQQDKSGLPNDRFSAERPEGSISTLTIQRTEQRDSAMYRCASSSTSGHSPNEQFFGPGTRLTVL.

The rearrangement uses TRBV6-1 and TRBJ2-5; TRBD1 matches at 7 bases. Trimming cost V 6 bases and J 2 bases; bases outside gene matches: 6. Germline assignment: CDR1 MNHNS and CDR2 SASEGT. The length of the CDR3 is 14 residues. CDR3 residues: CASSRGTVQETQYF. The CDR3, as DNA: TGTGCCAGCAGCCGAGGGACAGTACAAGAGACCCAGTACTTC.

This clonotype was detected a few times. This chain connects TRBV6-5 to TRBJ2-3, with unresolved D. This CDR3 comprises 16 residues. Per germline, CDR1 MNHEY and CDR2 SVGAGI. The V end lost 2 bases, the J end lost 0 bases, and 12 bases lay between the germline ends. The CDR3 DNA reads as TGTGCCAGCAGTTACCGTTTTGAGAGAAGCACAGATACGCAGTATTTT. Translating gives CASSYRFERSTDTQYF.

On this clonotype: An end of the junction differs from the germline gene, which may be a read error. The CDR3 sequence is CASSEDSSNQPQHF. The CDR3 nucleotides read TGTGCCAGCAGCGAAGACAGTAGCAATCAGCCCCAGCATTTT. V is TRBV4-2 and J is TRBJ1-5, with D perhaps TRBD1 (5 bases). The CDR3 is 14 amino acids. Germline assignment: CDR1 LGHNA and CDR2 YNFKEQ.

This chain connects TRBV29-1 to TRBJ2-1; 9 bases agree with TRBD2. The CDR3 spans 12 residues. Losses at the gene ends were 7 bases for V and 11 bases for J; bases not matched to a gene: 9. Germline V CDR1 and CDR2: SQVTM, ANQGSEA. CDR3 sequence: CSAGTSSKQQFF. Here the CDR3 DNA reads TGCAGCGCCGGGACTAGCAGCAAACAGCAGTTCTTC.

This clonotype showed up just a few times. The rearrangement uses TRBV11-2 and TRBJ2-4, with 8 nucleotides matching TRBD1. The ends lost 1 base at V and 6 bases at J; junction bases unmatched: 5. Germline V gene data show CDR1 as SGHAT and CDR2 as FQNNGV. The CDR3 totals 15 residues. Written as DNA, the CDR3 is TGTGCCAGCAGCTTAGCAGGACAGGGCGGAAACATTCAGTACTTC. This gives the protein CASSLAGQGGNIQYF.

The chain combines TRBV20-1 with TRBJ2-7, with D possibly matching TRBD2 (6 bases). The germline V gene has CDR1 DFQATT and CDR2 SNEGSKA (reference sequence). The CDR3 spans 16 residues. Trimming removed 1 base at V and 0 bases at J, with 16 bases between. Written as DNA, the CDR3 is TGCAGTGCTAGAGGTCTGGGGGGAGGAAGCTCCTACGAGCAGTACTTC. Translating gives CSARGLGGGSSYEQYF.

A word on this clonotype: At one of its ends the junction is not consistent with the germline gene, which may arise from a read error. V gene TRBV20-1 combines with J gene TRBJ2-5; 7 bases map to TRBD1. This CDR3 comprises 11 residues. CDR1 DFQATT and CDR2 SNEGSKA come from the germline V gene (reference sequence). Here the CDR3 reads CSARTGQTQNF. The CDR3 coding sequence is TGCAGTGCAAGGACAGGACAGACCCAGAACTTC.

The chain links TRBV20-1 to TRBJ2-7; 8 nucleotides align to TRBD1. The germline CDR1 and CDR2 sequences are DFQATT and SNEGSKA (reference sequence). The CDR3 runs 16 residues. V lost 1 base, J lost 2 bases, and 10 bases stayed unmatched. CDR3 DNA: TGCAGTGCTAGAGTTGCGGAAGGACAGGGAGCCTACGAGCAGTACTTC. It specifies CSARVAEGQGAYEQYF.

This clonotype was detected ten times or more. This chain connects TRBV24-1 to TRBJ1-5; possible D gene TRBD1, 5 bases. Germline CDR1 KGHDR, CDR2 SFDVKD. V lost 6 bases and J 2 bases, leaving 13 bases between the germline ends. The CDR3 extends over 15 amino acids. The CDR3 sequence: CATSSGGKGNQPQHF. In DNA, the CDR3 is TGTGCCACCAGTTCTGGGGGGAAGGGCAATCAGCCCCAGCATTTT.

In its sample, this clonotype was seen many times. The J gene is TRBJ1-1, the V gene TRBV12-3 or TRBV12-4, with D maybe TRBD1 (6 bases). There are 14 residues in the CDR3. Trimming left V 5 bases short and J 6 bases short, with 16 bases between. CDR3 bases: TGTGCCAGCAGTCCGTCAGGGGTCGCGGCTGAAGCTTTCTTT. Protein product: CASSPSGVAAEAFF.

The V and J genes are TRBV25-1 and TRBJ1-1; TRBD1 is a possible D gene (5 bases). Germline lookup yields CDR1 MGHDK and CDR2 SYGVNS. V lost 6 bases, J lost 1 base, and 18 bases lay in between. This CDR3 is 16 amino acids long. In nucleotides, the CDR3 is TGTGCCAGCAGCTCCTTGCGAGGGACGGGGAACACTGAAGCTTTCTTT. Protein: CASSSLRGTGNTEAFF.

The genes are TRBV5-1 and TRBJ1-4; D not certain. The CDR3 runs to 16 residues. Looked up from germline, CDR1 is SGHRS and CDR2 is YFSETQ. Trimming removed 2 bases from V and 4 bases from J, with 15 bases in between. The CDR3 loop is CASSFGLAEVNEKLFF. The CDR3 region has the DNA TGCGCCAGCAGCTTTGGCTTGGCAGAAGTTAATGAAAAACTGTTTTTT.

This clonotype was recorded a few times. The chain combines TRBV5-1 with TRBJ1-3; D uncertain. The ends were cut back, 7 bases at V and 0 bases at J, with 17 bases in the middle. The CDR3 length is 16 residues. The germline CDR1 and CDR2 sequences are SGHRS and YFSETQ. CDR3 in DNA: TGCGCCAGCTCATCCGAAGGACGCCCCTCTGGAAACACCATATATTTT. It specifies CASSSEGRPSGNTIYF.

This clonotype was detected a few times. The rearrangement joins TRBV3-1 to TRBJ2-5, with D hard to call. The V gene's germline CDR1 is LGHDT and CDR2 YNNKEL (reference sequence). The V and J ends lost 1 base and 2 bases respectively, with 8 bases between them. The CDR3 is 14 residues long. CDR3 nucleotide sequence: TGTGCCAGCAGCCAAGTCCCCGCTCAAGAGACCCAGTACTTC. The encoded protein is CASSQVPAQETQYF.

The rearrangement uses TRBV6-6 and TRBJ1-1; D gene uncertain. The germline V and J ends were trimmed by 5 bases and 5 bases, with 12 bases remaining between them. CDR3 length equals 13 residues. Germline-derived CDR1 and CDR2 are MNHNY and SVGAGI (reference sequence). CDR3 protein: CASSTLTRTEAFF. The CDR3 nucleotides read TGTGCCAGCAGTACCTTGACTAGGACTGAAGCTTTCTTT.